One T cell receptor (beta chain) is described in this entry. MiXCR, run by TCRdb on the 5' RACE reads, gives a single entry per CDR3 protein. The repertoire holds under 1 million distinct CDR3 sequences, with about 12% as singletons. This entry comes from a study of identical twins. J lost 2 bases, V lost 5 bases, and 13 bases had no gene match. CDR1 and CDR2 (germline): SGHAT, FQDESV (reference sequence). This CDR3 comprises 18 residues. Separately, the same data were catalogued under a study of yellow fever vaccine responses in identical twins.

Sample: PBMCs. The chain uses TRBV11-1 and TRBJ2-3; 10 bases agree with TRBD2. The TCR was taken from a woman under 30 in good health. The CDR3 protein is CASSPLEGLAEITDTQYF. DNA for the CDR3: TGTGCCAGCAGCCCCCTGGAAGGACTAGCGGAGATCACAGATACGCAGTATTTT.